The clone carrying this T cell receptor beta chain was seen repeatedly, ten times or more. Its specificity is not known. These data are taken from a study of metastatic and nonmetastatic thyroid tumors. Study-level results: A significant increase in TCR beta diversity was reportedly seen in malignant thyroid tumors relative to benign nodules, in blood and tumor.

TCRdb re-analyzed the PCR reads using MiXCR. The sample consists of about 20,000 clones, 30% to 35% of them appearing once. V lost 5 bases, J lost 6 bases, and 13 bases lay in between. Germline V CDR1 and CDR2: SEHNR, FQNEAQ (reference sequence). There are 14 residues in the CDR3. No patient received treatment before thyroid surgery. The sequence was collected from a male donor with papillary thyroid cancer or a benign thyroid nodule (not recorded which). Some clones in this sample may be carry-over from other donors' samples. Sequencing was carried out using tumor tissue. The chain combines TRBV7-9 with TRBJ2-2; D remains unclear. The CDR3 sequence is CASSQAGRAGELFF. CDR3 coding DNA: TGTGCCAGCAGCCAGGCCGGCCGTGCCGGGGAGCTGTTTTTT.